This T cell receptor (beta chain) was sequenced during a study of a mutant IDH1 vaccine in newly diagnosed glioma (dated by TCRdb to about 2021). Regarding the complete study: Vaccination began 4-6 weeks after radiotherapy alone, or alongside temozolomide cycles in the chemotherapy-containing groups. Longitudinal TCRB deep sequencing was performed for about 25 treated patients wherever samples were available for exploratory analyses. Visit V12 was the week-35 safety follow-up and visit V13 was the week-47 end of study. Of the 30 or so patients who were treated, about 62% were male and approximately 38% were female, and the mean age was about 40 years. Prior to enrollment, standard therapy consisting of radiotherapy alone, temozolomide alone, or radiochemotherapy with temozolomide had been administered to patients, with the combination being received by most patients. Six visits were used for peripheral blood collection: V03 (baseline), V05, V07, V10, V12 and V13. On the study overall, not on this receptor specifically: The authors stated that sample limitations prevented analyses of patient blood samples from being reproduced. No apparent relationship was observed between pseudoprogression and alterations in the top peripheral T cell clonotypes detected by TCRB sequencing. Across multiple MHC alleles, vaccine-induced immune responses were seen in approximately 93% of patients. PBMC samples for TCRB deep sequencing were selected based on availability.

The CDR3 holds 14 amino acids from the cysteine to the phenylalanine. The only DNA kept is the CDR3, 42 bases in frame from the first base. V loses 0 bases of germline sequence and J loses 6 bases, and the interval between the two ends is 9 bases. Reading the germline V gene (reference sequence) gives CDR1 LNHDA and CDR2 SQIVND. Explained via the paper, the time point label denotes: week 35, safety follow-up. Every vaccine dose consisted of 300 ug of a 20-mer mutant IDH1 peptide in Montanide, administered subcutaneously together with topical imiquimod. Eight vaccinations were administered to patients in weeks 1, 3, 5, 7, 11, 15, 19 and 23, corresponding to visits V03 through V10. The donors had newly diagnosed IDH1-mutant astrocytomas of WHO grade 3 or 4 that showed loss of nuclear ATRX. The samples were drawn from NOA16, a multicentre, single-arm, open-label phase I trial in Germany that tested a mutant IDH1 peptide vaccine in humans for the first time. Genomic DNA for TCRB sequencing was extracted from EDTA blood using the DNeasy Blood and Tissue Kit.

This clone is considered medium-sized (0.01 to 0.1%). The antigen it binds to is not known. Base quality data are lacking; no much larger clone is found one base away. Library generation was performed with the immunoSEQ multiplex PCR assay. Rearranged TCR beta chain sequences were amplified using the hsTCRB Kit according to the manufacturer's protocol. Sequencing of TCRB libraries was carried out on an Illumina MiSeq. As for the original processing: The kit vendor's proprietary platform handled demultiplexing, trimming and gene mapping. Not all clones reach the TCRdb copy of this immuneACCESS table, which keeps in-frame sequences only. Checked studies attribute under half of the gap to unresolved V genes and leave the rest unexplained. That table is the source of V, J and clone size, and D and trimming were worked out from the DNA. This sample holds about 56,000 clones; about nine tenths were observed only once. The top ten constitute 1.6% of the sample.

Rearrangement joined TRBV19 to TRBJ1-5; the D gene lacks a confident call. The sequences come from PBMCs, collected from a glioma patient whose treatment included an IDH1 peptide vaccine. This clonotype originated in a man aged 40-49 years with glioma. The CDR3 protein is CASSIDGGSQPQHF. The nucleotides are TGTGCCAGTAGTATAGATGGAGGAAGTCAGCCCCAGCATTTT.